The sequence of this T cell receptor (delta chain) was determined in a study of γδ T cells in repeated Plasmodium falciparum infection. Study-level information: Four controlled malaria infections with P. falciparum NF54 spanned 500 to 650 days. Timepoints: baseline, immediately before selected infections, and 21 days after every infection. Findings and limits, study-wide: One small rural Malian village, predominantly a single ethnic group, supplied the cohort.

Each sorted gammadelta sample had TRG and TRD chains sequenced. TCRdb reran clone calling via CATT on the multiplex PCR reads. The sample has around 86,000 delta-chain clones; roughly 1.4% are singletons. Bulk repertoires came from Vgamma9/Vdelta2+ or Vdelta2-negative gammadelta T cells flow-sorted from PBMC. Germline lookup yields CDR1 GEAIGNYY and CDR2 EKD. This CDR3 is built from 15 residues. Deletions cut 3 bases from V and 1 base from J, with 14 bases between. A word on this clone: The antigen is unknown. TCRdb assigns this DNA the protein of a much larger clone, which departs from its translation at residue 5; this likely reflects a read error, and the protein shown comes from translating the DNA.

The chain has TRDV2 and TRDJ1, with unresolved D. The J gene, missing from TCRdb, was assigned here through DNA to germline matching. The sample consisted of gamma-delta T cells from blood. The sequence was obtained from a pool of human donors (malaria-infected and uninfected, not separated). This CDR3 is CACDSVGTSTDKLIF. The CDR3 DNA reads as TGTGCCTGTGACTCCGTTGGGACGAGCACCGATAAACTCATCTTT.